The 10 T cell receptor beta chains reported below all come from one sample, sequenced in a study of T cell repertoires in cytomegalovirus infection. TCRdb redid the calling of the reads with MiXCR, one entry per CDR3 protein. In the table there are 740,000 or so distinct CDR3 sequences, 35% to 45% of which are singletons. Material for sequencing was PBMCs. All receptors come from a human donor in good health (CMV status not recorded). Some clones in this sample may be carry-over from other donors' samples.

The CDR3 DNA reads TGCAGTGCTGCGACTAGCGGGGGTAGTGATACGCAGTATTTT. Translating gives CSAATSGGSDTQYF. This chain links TRBV20-1 with TRBJ2-3; TRBD2 agrees at 12 bases. Germline V gene data show CDR1 as DFQATT and CDR2 as SNEGSKA (reference sequence). V trimming: 5 bases; J trimming: 6 bases; junction bases outside the gene matches: 6. The CDR3 has 14 residues.

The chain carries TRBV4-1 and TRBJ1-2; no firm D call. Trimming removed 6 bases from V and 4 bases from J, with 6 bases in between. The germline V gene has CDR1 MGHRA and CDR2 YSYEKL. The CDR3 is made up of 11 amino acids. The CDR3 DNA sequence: TGCGCCAGCAGGGGATCCTATGGCTACACCTTC. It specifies CASRGSYGYTF.

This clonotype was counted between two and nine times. The DNA for the CDR3 is TGTGCCAGCAGCCCCACGATGGTACAGGGCTTCGAGAATGAAAAACTGTTTTTT. This gives the protein CASSPTMVQGFENEKLFF. The gene calls are TRBV7-6 and TRBJ1-4; D might be TRBD1 (6 bases). Per the germline V gene, CDR1 is SGHVS and CDR2 is FNYEAQ. V lost 5 bases and J 5 bases, leaving 24 bases between the germline ends. CDR3 length: 18 amino acids. Full variable domain (remainder filled in from reference TRBV7-6 and TRBJ1-4): GAGVSQSPRYKVTKRGQDVALRCDPISGHVSLYWYRQALGQGPEFLTYFNYEAQQDKSGLPNDRFSAERPEGSISTLTIQRTEQRDSAMYRCASSPTMVQGFENEKLFFGSGTQLSVL.

The CDR3 DNA reads TGTGCCAGCAGTGAATTAGGGGGGGCCACTGAAGCTTTCTTT. Encoded protein: CASSELGGATEAFF. The rearrangement joins TRBV6-1 to TRBJ1-1, with D maybe TRBD1 (6 bases). Germline V gene sequence: CDR1 MNHNS, CDR2 SASEGT. This CDR3 has 14 residues. Trimming removed 2 bases from V and 4 bases from J, with 11 bases in between.

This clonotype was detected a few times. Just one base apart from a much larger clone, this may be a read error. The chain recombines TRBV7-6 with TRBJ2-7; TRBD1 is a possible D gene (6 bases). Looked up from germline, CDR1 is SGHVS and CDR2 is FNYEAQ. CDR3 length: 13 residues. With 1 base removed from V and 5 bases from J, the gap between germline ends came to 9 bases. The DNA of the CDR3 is TGTGCCAGCAGCTTAGAACAGGGCCACGAGCAGTACTTC. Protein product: CASSLEQGHEQYF. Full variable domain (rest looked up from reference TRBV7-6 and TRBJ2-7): GAGVSQSPRYKVTKRGQDVALRCDPISGHVSLYWYRQALGQGPEFLTYFNYEAQQDKSGLPNDRFSAERPEGSISTLTIQRTEQRDSAMYRCASSLEQGHEQYFGPGTRLTVT.

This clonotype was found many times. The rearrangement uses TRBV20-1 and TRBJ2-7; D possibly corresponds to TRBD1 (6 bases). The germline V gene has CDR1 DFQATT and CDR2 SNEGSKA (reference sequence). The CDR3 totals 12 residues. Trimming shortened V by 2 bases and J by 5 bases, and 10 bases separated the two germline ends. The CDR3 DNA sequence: TGCAGTGCTAGATACAGGGATCACGAGCAGTACTTC. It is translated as CSARYRDHEQYF.

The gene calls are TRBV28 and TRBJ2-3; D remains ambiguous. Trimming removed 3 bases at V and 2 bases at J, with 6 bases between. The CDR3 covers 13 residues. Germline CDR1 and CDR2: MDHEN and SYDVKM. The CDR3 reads CASSFAATDTQYF. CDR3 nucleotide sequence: TGTGCCAGCAGTTTTGCAGCCACAGATACGCAGTATTTT.

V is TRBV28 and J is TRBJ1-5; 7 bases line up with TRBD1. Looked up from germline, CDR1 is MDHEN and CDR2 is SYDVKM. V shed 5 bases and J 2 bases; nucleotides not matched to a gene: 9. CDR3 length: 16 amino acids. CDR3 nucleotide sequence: TGTGCCAGCAGTGGCCACAGGGGACCGGGCAATCAGCCCCAGCATTTT. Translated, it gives CASSGHRGPGNQPQHF.

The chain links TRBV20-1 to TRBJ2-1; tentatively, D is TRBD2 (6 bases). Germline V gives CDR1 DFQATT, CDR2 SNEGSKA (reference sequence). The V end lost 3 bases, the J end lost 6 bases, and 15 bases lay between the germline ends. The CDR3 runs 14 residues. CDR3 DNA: TGCAGTGCTAGGTCTAGCGCCAGGATCAATGAGCAGTTCTTC. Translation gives CSARSSARINEQFF.

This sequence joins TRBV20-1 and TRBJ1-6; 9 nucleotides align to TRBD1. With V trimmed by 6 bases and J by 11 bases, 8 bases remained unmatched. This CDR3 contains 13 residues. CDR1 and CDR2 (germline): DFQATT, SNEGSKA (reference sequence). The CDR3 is CSAKGQGGTPLHF. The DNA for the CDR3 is TGCAGTGCAAAGGGACAGGGAGGTACACCCCTCCACTTT.